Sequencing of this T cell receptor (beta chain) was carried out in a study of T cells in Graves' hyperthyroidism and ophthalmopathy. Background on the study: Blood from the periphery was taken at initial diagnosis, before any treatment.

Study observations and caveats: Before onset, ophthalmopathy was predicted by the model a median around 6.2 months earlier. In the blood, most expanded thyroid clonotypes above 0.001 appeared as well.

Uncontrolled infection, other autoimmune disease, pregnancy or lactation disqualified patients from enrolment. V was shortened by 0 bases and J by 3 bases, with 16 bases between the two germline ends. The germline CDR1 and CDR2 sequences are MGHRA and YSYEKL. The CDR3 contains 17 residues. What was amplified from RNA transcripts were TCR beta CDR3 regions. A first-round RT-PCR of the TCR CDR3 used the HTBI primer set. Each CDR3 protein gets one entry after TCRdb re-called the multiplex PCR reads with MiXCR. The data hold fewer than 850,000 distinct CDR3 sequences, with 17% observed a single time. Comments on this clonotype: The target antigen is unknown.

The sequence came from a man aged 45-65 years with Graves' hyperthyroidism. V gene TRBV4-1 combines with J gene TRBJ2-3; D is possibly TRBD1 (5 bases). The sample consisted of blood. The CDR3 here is CASSQDRRGPGTDTQYF. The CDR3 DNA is TGCGCCAGCAGCCAAGATAGAAGGGGCCCCGGAACAGATACGCAGTATTTT.